These T cell receptor beta chains were read from a single sample in a study of tumor T cells in aggressive B-cell lymphoma. The repertoire was sequenced with immunoSEQ multiplex PCR; TCRdb's copy has only in-frame clones and lacks some. The table records 5,400 or so clones, roughly 80% of them present only once. The material sequenced was tumor tissue. These receptors all come from an adult with diffuse large B cell lymphoma. Both conserved end residues are part of each CDR3. D genes are given only for firm matches. Rows give clone size only sometimes, using once, few, many, or a class for an expanded clone.

>TRBV7-2|TRBJ1-3|-|-|17
TGTGCCAGCAGCTTAGTCGCAGGAAAATACTCTGGAAACACCATATATTTT
CASSLVAGKYSGNTIYF
>TRBV2|TRBJ2-3|-|-|15
TGTGCCAGCTCGTTCTTAGGAGGGGGCACAGATACGCAGTATTTT
CASSFLGGGTDTQYF
>TRBV5-4|TRBJ1-2|-|-|11
TGTGCCAGCAGCCAGTCGGGTGGCTACACCTTC
CASSQSGGYTF
>TRBV28|TRBJ2-7|-|TRBD2|15
TGTGCCACCGGGACTAGCGGGAGGGGGTTCTACGAGCAGTACTTC
CATGTSGRGFYEQYF
>TRBV5-1|TRBJ2-1|-|-|14
TGCGCCAGCAGCGAAACTCCCGGACAGAATGAGCAGTTCTTC
CASSETPGQNEQFF
>TRBV15|TRBJ2-5|-|TRBD1|13
TGTGCCACTGCAGGGGGCCACCAAGAGACCCAGTACTTC
CATAGGHQETQYF
>TRBV29-1|TRBJ2-3|-|-|16
TGCAGCGTTGAAGCTTCCCGGAAGGGGGGCACAGATACGCAGTATTTT
CSVEASRKGGTDTQYF
>TRBV29-1|TRBJ2-7|-|TRBD1|12
TGCAGCGCGAGACAGGGTAGCTACGAGCAGTACTTC
CSARQGSYEQYF
>TRBV28|TRBJ2-7|-|-|14
TGTGCCAGCAGTTCGGCAGGCGGGATCTACGAGCAGTACTTC
CASSSAGGIYEQYF
>TRBV5-1|TRBJ2-3|-|-|15
TGCGCCAGCAGCTCCAGGGGGACTAGCACAGATACGCAGTATTTT
CASSSRGTSTDTQYF
>TRBV28|TRBJ2-1|-|TRBD2|18
TGTGCCAGCAGTGCCATTCGGGTTGCGGGGGGGACCTACAATGAGCAGTTCTTC
CASSAIRVAGGTYNEQFF
>TRBV4-1|TRBJ1-4|-|-|17
TGCGCCAGCAGCTCCCTAGGGGCAAGCCAATCTAATGAAAAACTGTTTTTT
CASSSLGASQSNEKLFF
>TRBV7-9|TRBJ2-7|few|TRBD2|15
TGTGCCAGCAGCTTAGTAGCGGGGGCCGCCTACGAGCAGTACTTC
CASSLVAGAAYEQYF
>TRBV9|TRBJ2-3|-|-|14
TGTGCCAGCAGCGTAGCGACTAGCACAGATACGCAGTATTTT
CASSVATSTDTQYF
>TRBV19|TRBJ2-2|few|TRBD2|15
TGTGCCAGTAGAACTAGCGGGAGGTCCACCGGGGAGCTGTTTTTT
CASRTSGRSTGELFF
>TRBV5-1|TRBJ2-7|-|-|13
TGCGCCAGCTCATGGGGGGTGTCCTACGAGCAGTACTTC
CASSWGVSYEQYF
>TRBV18|TRBJ2-5|-|TRBD2|15
TGTGCCAGCTCACCAACGGGACTAGCGGGAGAGACCCAGTACTTC
CASSPTGLAGETQYF
>TRBV6-6|TRBJ2-7|few|TRBD2|14
TGTGCCAGCACTCGGACTAGCGGGAATGGCGAGCAGTACTTC
CASTRTSGNGEQYF
>TRBV18|TRBJ2-3|few|TRBD2|15
TGTGCCAGCTCACAACTAGCGGGAGTAACAGATACGCAGTATTTT
CASSQLAGVTDTQYF
>TRBV9|TRBJ2-7|-|TRBD2|15
TGTGCCAGCAGCGTAGGAGGCGGGAGCGGATACGAGCAGTACTTC
CASSVGGGSGYEQYF
>TRBV5-4|TRBJ2-5|-|-|16
TGTGCCAGCAGCTTCCCTGGGGACATCTCTCAAGAGACCCAGTACTTC
CASSFPGDISQETQYF
>TRBV28|TRBJ2-7|-|TRBD2|13
TGTGCCAGCAGTCCAGCGGGAGGCCCCGAGCAGTACTTC
CASSPAGGPEQYF
>TRBV6-5|TRBJ2-7|-|-|16
TGTGCCAGCAGTTCCTCTCGGCAGGGTAGGGTGTACGAGCAGTACTTC
CASSSSRQGRVYEQYF
>TRBV6-6|TRBJ1-2|-|-|16
TGTGCTACATTAAGGGCACAGGGTTGGGGAAAGGATGGCTACACCTTC
CATLRAQGWGKDGYTF
>TRBV15|TRBJ2-7|-|TRBD1|15
TGTGCCACCAGCAGCACTTGGGACAGCTCCTACGAGCAGTACTTC
CATSSTWDSSYEQYF
>TRBV2|TRBJ2-3|-|TRBD1|14
TGTGCCAGCAGAAAAACAGGGGGCACAGATACGCAGTATTTT
CASRKTGGTDTQYF
>TRBV19|TRBJ1-1|-|-|13
TGTGCCAGTAGTCTGAAGGGGTCCACTGAAGCTTTCTTT
CASSLKGSTEAFF
>TRBV7-2|TRBJ2-7|few|TRBD2|14
TGTGCCAGCAGCTTTGGACTAGCCTCCTACGAGCAGTACTTC
CASSFGLASYEQYF
>TRBV7-9|TRBJ1-2|few|-|13
TGTGCCAGCGCGGCCGCCCGGGGTTATGGCTACACCTTC
CASAAARGYGYTF
>TRBV7-6|TRBJ2-3|-|-|15
TGTGCCAGCAGCTTAGGGTACTCTAACACAGATACGCAGTATTTT
CASSLGYSNTDTQYF
>TRBV5-6|TRBJ2-3|-|-|16
TGTGCCAGCAGCGTCATACCTGGACTAAGCACAGATACGCAGTATTTT
CASSVIPGLSTDTQYF
>TRBV19|TRBJ1-2|-|TRBD1|16
TGTGCCAGTAGTATCAGCGGGACAGGGTTTAACTATGGCTACACCTTC
CASSISGTGFNYGYTF
>TRBV7-3|TRBJ2-2|-|-|15
TGTGCCAGCAGCCCCCGCTCGAGCAGGGCCGGGGAGCTGTTTTTT
CASSPRSSRAGELFF
>TRBV28|TRBJ2-7|once|-|14
TGTGCCAGCAGCTCCCTCAGGGCTATCTACGAGCAGTACTTC
CASSSLRAIYEQYF
>TRBV4-3|TRBJ2-7|-|TRBD1|15
TGCGCCAGCAGCCCCGGGACAGAATCCTCCTACGAGCAGTACTTC
CASSPGTESSYEQYF